Following are 2 T cell receptor beta chains from one sample sequenced in a study of blood T cell repertoires in COVID-19. Measured with immunoSEQ multiplex PCR; TCRdb has only the in-frame clones, and not every one. The table records 150,000 or so clones, approximately 78% of them present only once. Sequenced input: peripheral blood. These receptors all come from a human donor with acute or convalescent COVID-19. The donor label of this sample is uncertain.

This chain uses TRBV7-6 with TRBJ1-6; D gene ambiguous. The V and J ends lost 5 bases and 8 bases respectively, with 28 bases between them. This CDR3 is built from 19 residues. Looked up from germline, CDR1 is SGHVS and CDR2 is FNYEAQ. CDR3 loop: CASSPVPGLGKVEDSPLHF. CDR3 coding DNA: TGTGCCAGCAGCCCGGTACCCGGACTGGGAAAAGTCGAGGATTCACCCCTCCACTTT.

The chain has TRBV10-1 and TRBJ1-1; 10 bases are shared with TRBD1. Germline-derived CDR1 and CDR2 are WNHNN and SYGVQD (reference sequence). Trimming took 3 bases from V and 4 from J; bases not matched to a gene: 5. The CDR3 extends over 15 amino acids. Here the CDR3 DNA reads TGCGCCAGCAGTGAAAGACAGGGGGCTGGCACTGAAGCTTTCTTT. Amino acid sequence: CASSERQGAGTEAFF.